The rows below give T cell receptor beta chains drawn from one sample of a study of regulatory and conventional T cells in breast cancer. TCRdb recomputed calls from the PCR reads with MiXCR, one row per CDR3 protein. The sample records 9,000 to 13,000 distinct CDR3 sequences, roughly 36% being singletons. Sequenced input: conventional T cells from blood. The receptors come from a male donor in good health. CDR3s include the opening cysteine and the closing phenylalanine or tryptophan. The D gene is left open where the match is weak. Clone sizes are given selectively: once, few, many, or a class where the clone is expanded.

>NA|TRBJ2-2|TRBV10-3|11|few
CAIGNTGELFF
TGTGCCATCGGGAACACCGGGGAGCTGTTTTTT
>NA|TRBJ1-2|TRBV7-9|14|few
CASSFHGVNYGYTF
TGTGCCAGCAGCTTTCATGGGGTGAACTATGGCTACACCTTC
>TRBD1|TRBJ1-2|TRBV12-3/TRBV12-4|14|NA
CASSQDRGKGGYTF
TGTGCCAGCAGTCAAGACAGGGGTAAGGGCGGCTACACCTTC
>NA|TRBJ1-2|TRBV12-3/TRBV12-4|16|NA
CASSLVGRPSEGGYTF
TGTGCCAGCAGTTTGGTCGGGAGACCGTCCGAGGGTGGCTACACCTTC
>NA|TRBJ1-5|TRBV7-2|15|few
CASSLDGDSNQPQHF
TGTGCCAGCAGCTTAGACGGGGATAGCAATCAGCCCCAGCATTTT
>NA|TRBJ2-5|TRBV5-1|13|NA
CASSSGLQETQYF
TGCGCCAGCAGCTCGGGACTGCAAGAGACCCAGTACTTC
>TRBD1|TRBJ1-2|TRBV7-9|14|NA
CASSPRDRTYGYTF
TGTGCCAGCAGCCCCCGGGACAGGACCTATGGCTACACCTTC
>TRBD2|TRBJ2-5|TRBV7-2|16|few
CASSLATSGGAETQYF
TGTGCCAGCAGCTTAGCAACTAGCGGGGGGGCAGAGACCCAGTACTTC
>TRBD1|TRBJ1-6|TRBV5-1|14|few
CASSLTGGNSPLHF
TGCGCCAGCAGCTTGACAGGGGGCAATTCACCCCTCCACTTT
>NA|TRBJ1-1|TRBV14|12|few
CASSQGATEAFF
TGTGCCAGCAGCCAAGGGGCCACTGAAGCTTTCTTT
>NA|TRBJ1-5|TRBV20-1|12|many
CSASQADQPQHF
TGCAGTGCATCACAGGCGGATCAGCCCCAGCATTTT
>TRBD2|TRBJ2-3|TRBV20-1|15|NA
CSANGLAGVTDTQYF
TGCAGTGCTAACGGACTAGCGGGCGTCACAGATACGCAGTATTTT
>TRBD1|TRBJ1-6|TRBV6-2/TRBV6-3|14|NA
CASSRGQARSPLHF
TGTGCCAGCAGTCGGGGACAGGCGCGATCACCCCTCCACTTT
>NA|TRBJ2-3|TRBV6-2/TRBV6-3|13|NA
CASSPELGHTQYF
TGTGCCAGCAGTCCCGAGTTGGGTCATACGCAGTATTTT
>NA|TRBJ2-7|TRBV28|12|NA
CASIGSTYEQYF
TGTGCCAGCATCGGGTCTACCTACGAGCAGTACTTC
>NA|TRBJ1-1|TRBV7-2|15|once
CASSQPPAGVTEAFF
TGCGCCAGCAGCCAGCCCCCCGCCGGGGTCACTGAAGCTTTCTTT
>NA|TRBJ1-5|TRBV12-3/TRBV12-4|14|NA
CASSLFGGNQPQHF
TGTGCCAGCAGTTTATTTGGGGGCAATCAGCCCCAGCATTTT
>TRBD2|TRBJ2-1|TRBV5-1|16|few
CASSRAAGGSYNEQFF
TGCGCCAGCAGCCGGGCGGCGGGGGGTTCCTACAATGAGCAGTTCTTC
>NA|TRBJ1-4|TRBV19|14|NA
CASKATATNEKLFF
TGTGCCAGTAAGGCGACAGCAACTAATGAAAAACTGTTTTTT
>TRBD1|TRBJ2-1|TRBV10-3|19|medium-sized
CAISESPGQGFTGVNEQFF
TGTGCCATCAGTGAGTCTCCGGGACAGGGGTTCACGGGGGTCAATGAGCAGTTCTTC
>TRBD1|TRBJ1-2|TRBV6-2/TRBV6-3|19|NA
CASSYGGKDRVLPGYGYTF
TGTGCCAGCAGTTACGGGGGGAAGGACAGGGTACTACCTGGCTATGGCTACACCTTC
>TRBD2|TRBJ2-3|TRBV5-1|17|medium-sized
CASSSSGSGGSTDTQYF
TGCGCCAGCAGCTCCTCAGGCAGCGGGGGAAGCACAGATACGCAGTATTTT
>NA|TRBJ1-3|TRBV7-2|16|few
CASSLMRETSGNTIYF
TGTGCCAGCAGCTTAATGCGGGAGACGTCTGGAAACACCATATATTTT
>NA|TRBJ2-5|TRBV10-3|13|few
CATQTGNQETQYF
TGTGCCACCCAGACAGGAAACCAAGAGACCCAGTACTTC
>NA|TRBJ2-6|TRBV5-1|16|few
CASSLEGNPGANVLTF
TGCGCCAGCAGCTTGGAGGGGAACCCTGGGGCCAACGTCCTGACTTTC
>TRBD2|TRBJ2-1|TRBV12-5|15|few
CASGPGLVDYNEQFF
TGTGCTAGTGGTCCAGGACTAGTCGACTACAATGAGCAGTTCTTC
>TRBD1|TRBJ1-4|TRBV5-5|16|NA
CASSLQAPGQGGKLFF
TGTGCCAGCAGCTTGCAGGCCCCGGGACAGGGAGGAAAACTGTTTTTT
>TRBD1|TRBJ1-4|TRBV7-9|15|NA
CASSSAGQGIEKLFF
TGTGCCAGCAGCTCCGCAGGACAGGGTATTGAAAAACTGTTTTTT
>NA|TRBJ1-2|TRBV6-1|13|many
CASTRGGPYGYTF
TGTGCCAGCACTAGGGGAGGGCCCTATGGCTACACCTTC
>TRBD2|TRBJ2-1|TRBV5-1|16|few
CASSLELAGGYNEQFF
TGCGCCAGCAGCTTGGAACTAGCGGGGGGGTACAATGAGCAGTTCTTC
>TRBD2|TRBJ2-7|TRBV6-1|15|NA
CASSYFGGESYEQYF
TGTGCCAGCAGTTACTTTGGGGGGGAAAGTTACGAGCAGTACTTC
>NA|TRBJ1-2|TRBV3-1|11|few
CASSQEGGYTF
TGTGCCAGCAGCCAAGAAGGTGGCTACACCTTC
>TRBD1|TRBJ2-7|TRBV7-9|15|medium-sized
CASSRPGTGSYEQYF
TGTGCCAGCAGCCGTCCCGGGACAGGGTCCTACGAGCAGTACTTC
>NA|TRBJ2-4|TRBV12-3/TRBV12-4|12|medium-sized
CASSLTGNIQYF
TGTGCCAGCAGCCTTACAGGGAACATTCAGTACTTC
>TRBD1|TRBJ1-1|TRBV7-9|15|NA
CASSFSSGGWTEAFF
TGTGCCAGCAGTTTTTCCTCAGGGGGATGGACTGAAGCTTTCTTT
>NA|TRBJ1-2|TRBV4-2|16|medium-sized
CASSQDYRGTNYGYTF
TGTGCCAGCAGCCAAGATTACCGGGGGACTAACTATGGCTACACCTTC
>TRBD1|TRBJ1-6|TRBV12-3/TRBV12-4|15|few
CASSLRTGSHSPLHF
TGTGCCAGCAGTCTCCGGACAGGGTCACATTCACCCCTCCACTTT
>NA|TRBJ1-6|TRBV5-6|12|medium-sized
CASSLGESPLHF
TGTGCCAGCAGCTTGGGAGAGTCGCCCCTCCACTTT
>NA|TRBJ2-5|TRBV5-1|13|few
CASSLGRMETQYF
TGCGCCAGCAGCTTGGGGAGGATGGAGACCCAGTACTTC
>NA|TRBJ2-7|TRBV29-1|14|NA
CSVVCWGRPYEQYF
TGCAGCGTTGTATGTTGGGGGCGTCCCTACGAGCAGTACTTC
>TRBD1|TRBJ2-1|TRBV28|15|NA
CASSPGQGRVNEQFF
TGTGCCAGCAGTCCAGGACAGGGGAGGGTAAATGAGCAGTTCTTC
>NA|TRBJ2-1|TRBV30|16|once
CAWSPFGQGRQNEQFF
TGTGCCTGGTCCCCCTTCGGGCAGGGACGGCAGAATGAGCAGTTCTTC
>NA|TRBJ1-5|TRBV7-4|20|NA
CASSLGINSGRQYSNQPQHF
TGTGCCAGCAGCTTAGGTATCAATTCAGGTAGGCAGTATAGCAATCAGCCCCAGCATTTT
>TRBD2|TRBJ2-1|TRBV3-1|16|NA
CASSQKGSGGRGEQFF
TGTGCCAGCAGCCAAAAAGGGAGCGGGGGGCGGGGTGAGCAGTTCTTC